This T cell receptor (beta chain) came from a study of blood T cell repertoires in COVID-19. Some clones are missing from TCRdb's copy, which holds only in-frame ones; the method was immunoSEQ multiplex PCR. The sample lists about 140,000 clones, 76% occurring once. CDR1 is MNHEY and CDR2 is SMNVEV in the germline V gene (reference sequence). CDR3 length equals 15 residues. V shed 7 bases and J shed 0 bases, with 12 bases lying between them. In its sample, this clone was seen once. Sequencing was done on a sample of peripheral blood. The chain employs TRBV27 and TRBJ2-2; tentatively, D is TRBD1 (6 bases). The clonotype was recovered from a woman aged 80 or over with active or convalescent COVID-19. The CDR3 spells CASNHREPNTGELFF. For the CDR3, the DNA is TGTGCCAGCAACCACAGGGAACCGAACACCGGGGAGCTGTTTTTT.